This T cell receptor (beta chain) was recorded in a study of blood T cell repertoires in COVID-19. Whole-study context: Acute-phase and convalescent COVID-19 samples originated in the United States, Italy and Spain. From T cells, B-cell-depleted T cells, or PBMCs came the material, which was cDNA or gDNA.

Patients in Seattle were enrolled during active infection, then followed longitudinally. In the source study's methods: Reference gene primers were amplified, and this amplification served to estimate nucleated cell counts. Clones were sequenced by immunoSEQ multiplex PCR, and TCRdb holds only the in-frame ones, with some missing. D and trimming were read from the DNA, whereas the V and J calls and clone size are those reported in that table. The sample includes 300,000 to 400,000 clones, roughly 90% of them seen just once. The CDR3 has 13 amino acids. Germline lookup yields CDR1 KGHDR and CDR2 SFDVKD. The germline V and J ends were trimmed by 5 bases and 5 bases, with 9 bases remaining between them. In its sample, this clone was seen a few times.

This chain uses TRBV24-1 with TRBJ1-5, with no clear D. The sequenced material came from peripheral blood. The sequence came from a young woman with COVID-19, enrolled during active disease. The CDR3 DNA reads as TGTGCCACCAGTGGTCGCCTAGATCAGCCCCAGCATTTT. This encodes CATSGRLDQPQHF.